One sample yielded the 16 T cell receptor beta chains listed below, sequenced in a study of CD8 T cell repertoires and HIV-1 epitope variants. For these TCRs, the target antigens are not known. Clones were read by immunoSEQ multiplex PCR, and TCRdb kept only the in-frame ones, dropping some. Counted here are around 5,200 clones, more than 55% occurring once; the ten biggest clones make up 44%. Input material: cultured CD8+ T cells derived from PBMCs. The receptor set was obtained from a male donor with HIV.

The chain couples TRBV5-4 to TRBJ2-7; D not resolved. V dropped 5 bases and J dropped 2 bases, with 14 bases sitting between them. Germline assignment: CDR1 SGHNT and CDR2 YYREEE (reference sequence). The CDR3 covers 14 residues. The CDR3 region has the DNA TGTGCCAGCAGTTTATCGACGAGCGCCTACGAGCAGTACTTC. This sequence encodes CASSLSTSAYEQYF.

The chain is built from TRBV7-9 and TRBJ2-1, with 10 positions matching TRBD1. The trim removed 5 bases at V and 8 bases at J, leaving 6 bases unmatched. The CDR3 is made up of 14 amino acids. Germline V lookup: CDR1 SEHNR, CDR2 FQNEAQ (reference sequence). Written as DNA, the CDR3 is TGTGCCAGCAGCCTTCGGACAGGGGGGGATGAGCAGTTCTTC. This encodes CASSLRTGGDEQFF.

J is TRBJ1-3 and V is TRBV28; the D is unclear. Trimming took 4 bases from V and 0 from J, leaving 10 bases between them. The CDR3 is made up of 15 amino acids. Germline V gives CDR1 MDHEN, CDR2 SYDVKM. The CDR3 loop reads CASSSGESSGNTIYF. In nucleotides, the CDR3 is TGTGCCAGCAGTTCCGGGGAGAGCTCTGGAAACACCATATATTTT.

The chain is built from TRBV6-1 and TRBJ2-5; 7 bases fit TRBD2. Germline CDR1 and CDR2: MNHNS and SASEGT. The CDR3 is 12 amino acids. The trim removed 8 bases at V and 9 bases at J, leaving 9 bases unmatched. The CDR3 sequence is CASFRGGSAQYF. The CDR3 DNA is TGTGCCAGCTTTAGGGGAGGGTCGGCCCAGTACTTC.

A few counts support this clone. The J gene is TRBJ2-6, the V gene TRBV11-2, with D hard to call. The germline V gene has CDR1 SGHAT and CDR2 FQNNGV. The V gene lost 5 bases and the J gene lost 5 bases, with 7 bases spanning the gap. This CDR3 has 13 residues. The CDR3 here is CASSPLRANVLTF. DNA of the CDR3: TGTGCCAGCAGCCCACTTAGGGCCAACGTCCTGACTTTC.

The chain combines TRBV9 with TRBJ2-1; 11 bases line up with TRBD2. The CDR3 has 16 residues. The V gene's germline CDR1 is SGDLS and CDR2 YYNGEE. The V gene end was trimmed by 3 bases and the J gene end by 7 bases; junction bases not matched to a gene: 9. CDR3 nucleotides: TGTGCCAGCAGCGCAACCGGGACTAGCGGTAATAATGAGCAGTTCTTC. Its translation is CASSATGTSGNNEQFF.

This clone is termed medium-sized. V and J are TRBV4-1 and TRBJ2-7, with TRBD2 identical over 8 bases. Germline CDR1 reads MGHRA; CDR2 reads YSYEKL. There are 13 residues in the CDR3. After removal of 1 base from V and 5 bases from J, the junction contained 1 base not matched to a gene. The CDR3: CASSQGTSNEQYF. For the CDR3, the DNA is TGCGCCAGCAGCCAAGGGACTAGCAACGAGCAGTACTTC.

In its sample, this clone ranks as large (0.1 to 1%). The rearrangement uses TRBV19 and TRBJ1-5, with 7 nucleotides matching TRBD1. CDR3 length: 15 amino acids. The V and J ends lost 7 bases and 1 base, in that order; junction bases with no gene match: 7. The germline V gene encodes CDR1 LNHDA and CDR2 SQIVND (reference sequence). CDR3: CASTPDRLSNQPQHF. The CDR3 region has the DNA TGTGCCAGTACCCCGGACAGGTTAAGCAATCAGCCCCAGCATTTT.

The V and J genes are TRBV7-9 and TRBJ2-3; unclear D gene. V was cut by 2 bases and J by 4 bases, with 13 bases left in between. Per germline, CDR1 SEHNR and CDR2 FQNEAQ (reference sequence). The CDR3 covers 15 residues. CDR3 residues: CASSLLGNVADTQYF. CDR3 coding DNA: TGTGCCAGCAGCTTATTGGGTAATGTGGCAGATACGCAGTATTTT.

The chain combines TRBV5-1 with TRBJ1-1; D call uncertain. There are 14 residues in the CDR3. V was shortened by 4 bases and J by 0 bases, with 10 bases between the two germline ends. The germline V gene encodes CDR1 SGHRS and CDR2 YFSETQ. The CDR3 region has the DNA TGCGCCAGCAGCCCGGACGGGGTGAACACTGAAGCTTTCTTT. It translates to CASSPDGVNTEAFF. Together with reference TRBV5-1 and TRBJ1-1, the CDR3 gives the full variable domain: KAGVTQTPRYLIKTRGQQVTLSCSPISGHRSVSWYQQTPGQGLQFLFEYFSETQRNKGNFPGRFSGRQFSNSRSEMNVSTLELGDSALYLCASSPDGVNTEAFFGQGTRLTVV.

This clone was picked up a small number of times. The chain links TRBV5-6 to TRBJ1-2, with D uncertain. The CDR3 totals 14 residues. Trimming took 0 bases from V and 5 from J, leaving 11 bases between them. Per germline, CDR1 SGHDT and CDR2 YYEEEE. CDR3 in DNA: TGTGCCAGCAGCTTGGGTGGCTCTTCTTATGGCTACACCTTC. Amino acid sequence: CASSLGGSSYGYTF.

The genes are TRBV19 and TRBJ2-3; D is unresolved. V was trimmed by 7 bases and J by 5 bases, leaving 4 bases between them. The CDR3 spans 10 residues. Germline values: CDR1 LNHDA, CDR2 SQIVND (reference sequence). Written as DNA, the CDR3 is TGTGCCAGTACAGGAGATACGCAGTATTTT. Translating it yields CASTGDTQYF.

The V gene is TRBV7-2, the J gene TRBJ2-7; 8 nucleotides align to TRBD1. CDR1 SGHTA and CDR2 FQGNSA come from the germline V gene. The CDR3 runs to 15 residues. J was trimmed by 3 bases and V by 4 bases; bases with no gene match: 8. The CDR3 region has the DNA TGTGCCAGCAGCTCCCCCGACAGGGGACGCTACGAGCAGTACTTC. This codes for CASSSPDRGRYEQYF.

The chain recombines TRBV2 with TRBJ2-3; TRBD2 agrees at 10 bases. Germline CDR1 is SNHLY and CDR2 is FYNNEI. The CDR3 has 16 amino acids. Trimming at V came to 7 bases and at J to 1 base, leaving 8 bases not matched to a gene. The CDR3 reads CASIGLAGVGTDTQYF. The CDR3 DNA is TGTGCCAGCATTGGGCTAGCGGGGGTAGGCACAGATACGCAGTATTTT. The variable domain in full, completed from reference TRBV2 and TRBJ2-3, reads EPEVTQTPSHQVTQMGQEVILRCVPISNHLYFYWYRQILGQKVEFLVSFYNNEISEKSEIFDDQFSVERPDGSNFTLKIRSTKLEDSAMYFCASIGLAGVGTDTQYFGPGTRLTVL.

This clone appeared a few times. The chain's CDR3 is CASSGVEATYEQYF. For the CDR3, the DNA is TGTGCCTCCTCAGGGGTTGAAGCAACCTACGAGCAGTACTTC. This rearrangement joins TRBV10-3 to TRBJ2-7; TRBD1 might be the D (6 bases). The CDR3 covers 14 residues. Trimming pared 11 bases from V and 2 bases from J, leaving 19 bases between. The V gene's germline CDR1 is ENHRY and CDR2 SYGVKD.

This clone has just a few counts. The V and J genes are TRBV27 and TRBJ1-2; 7 bases match TRBD1. The V segment lost 6 bases and the J segment 13 bases; nucleotides outside the gene matches: 8. This CDR3 region has 11 residues. Germline loops: CDR1 MNHEY, CDR2 SMNVEV (reference sequence). CDR3 DNA: TGTGCCAGCAGCGACGGGACAGATCCCACCTTC. Protein product: CASSDGTDPTF.